This T cell receptor (beta chain) comes out of a study of vaccination and CD4 T cells after COVID-19. Study-level findings and limits: The median SARS-CoV-2-reactive clonotype number increased from around 21 to 38, without statistical significance.

Germline loops: CDR1 MNHNS, CDR2 SASEGT. V gave up 7 bases and J gave up 4 bases; unmatched junction bases: 3. The CDR3 has 13 residues. The sample's treatment: approximately 9-day PBMC culture with coronavirus spike peptide pools or control peptides (ViraFEST assay). Gathering of the CD4+ T cells, from the unexposed donor, took place before the COVID-19 pandemic (2011-2018). With the Oncomine TCR Beta short-read assay, DNA from cultured CD4+ T cells was sequenced. Someone extracted genomic DNA from cultured CD4+ T cells. TCRdb redid the calling of the PCR reads with MiXCR, one entry per CDR3 protein. This sample has thousands of distinct CDR3 sequences, with approximately 35% found just once. A word on this clonotype: Antigen specificity is unknown.

The V call is TRBV6-1, the J call TRBJ1-3; 8 bases agree with TRBD1. The clonotype originates from a human donor in good health. Sequencing was carried out using CD4+ T cells from blood, cultured in vitro. The CDR3 DNA follows: TGTGCCAGCAACGGACAGGGAGGAAACACCATATATTTT. This codes for CASNGQGGNTIYF.